A single sample gave rise to the 15 T cell receptor beta chains below, sequenced in a study of radiotherapy plus CTLA-4 blockade in lung cancer. Clones were sequenced by immunoSEQ multiplex PCR, and TCRdb holds only the in-frame ones, with some missing. Found here are approximately 46,000 clones, approximately 81% of them singletons; the top ten hold around 30%. Sample: peripheral blood, taken from a patient treated with radiotherapy plus ipilimumab. These receptors came from a human donor with non-small cell lung cancer whose response to radiotherapy plus ipilimumab could not be evaluated.

The chain employs TRBV19 and TRBJ1-3, with D possibly matching TRBD1 (6 bases). The CDR3 contains 16 residues. CDR1 is LNHDA and CDR2 is SQIVND in the germline V gene (reference sequence). Trimming removed 8 bases at V and 0 bases at J, with 17 bases between. The CDR3 DNA reads as TGTGCCAGTCAGTATGTCTCCAGGGGCTCTGGAAACACCATATATTTT. Translation: CASQYVSRGSGNTIYF. Full variable domain (remainder filled in from reference TRBV19 and TRBJ1-3): DGGITQSPKYLFRKEGQNVTLSCEQNLNHDAMYWYRQDPGQGLRLIYYSQIVNDFQKGDIAEGYSVSREKKESFPLTVTSAQKNPTAFYLCASQYVSRGSGNTIYFGEGSWLTVV.

The rearrangement joins TRBV14 to TRBJ2-3, with D maybe TRBD2 (6 bases). The CDR3 sequence is 15 residues long. Germline V CDR1 and CDR2: SGHDN, FVKESK. V lost 3 bases, J lost 0 bases, and 10 bases lay in between. CDR3 residues: CASSQSGLSTDTQYF. In nucleotides, the CDR3 is TGTGCCAGCAGCCAGAGCGGGCTCAGCACAGATACGCAGTATTTT.

This rearrangement joins TRBV6-5 to TRBJ1-2; D may be TRBD1 (6 bases). The CDR3 consists of 12 residues. Germline V gives CDR1 MNHEY, CDR2 SVGAGI. Trimming stripped 5 bases from V and 5 bases from J, with 9 bases between. Here the CDR3 reads CASSIQGYGYTF. In DNA, the CDR3 is TGTGCCAGCAGTATACAGGGTTATGGCTACACCTTC.

This CDR3 is CSVYLTGTGESGANVLTF. In DNA form, the CDR3 reads TGCAGCGTTTACCTTACTGGGACAGGGGAGTCTGGGGCCAACGTCCTGACTTTC. The chain has TRBV29-1 and TRBJ2-6; 10 bases agree with TRBD1. This CDR3 is 18 amino acids long. V trimming: 5 bases; J trimming: 1 base; junction bases outside the gene matches: 11. CDR1 is SQVTM and CDR2 is ANQGSEA in the germline V gene.

The chain combines TRBV28 with TRBJ2-7, with unresolved D. The V and J ends lost 5 bases and 1 base respectively, with 18 bases between them. This CDR3 region has 16 residues. Germline lookup yields CDR1 MDHEN and CDR2 SYDVKM. The CDR3 region is CASSLQQNFVSYEQYF. The CDR3, as DNA: TGTGCCAGCAGTCTCCAACAGAACTTTGTATCCTACGAGCAGTACTTC.

The chain links TRBV4-3 to TRBJ2-1; 14 bases line up with TRBD2. This CDR3 is 17 amino acids long. Germline trimming cut 2 bases from V and 8 bases from J; bases unmatched to any gene: 8. In germline, CDR1 is LGHNA, CDR2 YSLEER. The CDR3 bases are TGCGCCAGCAGCCAAACCTTAAGGACTAGCGGGAGGTATGAGCAGTTCTTC. Protein: CASSQTLRTSGRYEQFF.

This chain uses TRBV7-9 with TRBJ2-7; 7 nucleotides agree with TRBD1. Germline values: CDR1 SEHNR, CDR2 FQNEAQ (reference sequence). The CDR3 has 15 amino acids. Germline trimming cut 4 bases from V and 2 bases from J; bases unmatched to any gene: 8. CDR3 DNA sequence: TGTGCCAGCAGCTCGAAACTCGGGACAGCCTACGAGCAGTACTTC. It is translated as CASSSKLGTAYEQYF.

The chain has TRBV7-9 and TRBJ2-7; a weak D match, TRBD1 (6 bases). The CDR3 runs to 14 residues. Trimming cost V 1 base and J 1 base, with 8 bases left between them. CDR1 and CDR2 from the germline V gene are SEHNR and FQNEAQ (reference sequence). The CDR3 spells CASSLGTGSYEQYF. CDR3 nucleotides: TGTGCCAGCAGCTTAGGAACAGGGTCCTACGAGCAGTACTTC.

V gene TRBV9 combines with J gene TRBJ2-1, with 7 nucleotides matching TRBD2. Germline V gene data show CDR1 as SGDLS and CDR2 as YYNGEE. This CDR3 is 16 amino acids long. J gave up 3 bases and V 3 bases, and 9 bases lay outside the gene matches. For the CDR3, the DNA is TGTGCCAGCAGCGCGGGATCGGGGGGTGTCTACAATGAGCAGTTCTTC. Translating it yields CASSAGSGGVYNEQFF.

V is TRBV11-2 and J is TRBJ2-2; D remains ambiguous. The germline V gene has CDR1 SGHAT and CDR2 FQNNGV. Trimming left V 3 bases short and J 4 bases short, with 6 bases between. This CDR3 region has 13 residues. The CDR3 is CASSFSLTGELFF. CDR3 in DNA: TGTGCCAGCAGCTTTTCTCTCACCGGGGAGCTGTTTTTT.

The chain couples TRBV19 to TRBJ2-2; TRBD2 agrees at 7 bases. V lost 7 bases and J lost 8; bases outside the gene matches: 13. The germline V gene encodes CDR1 LNHDA and CDR2 SQIVND (reference sequence). The CDR3 runs to 15 residues. The CDR3: CASISLGEGPGELFF. The DNA of the CDR3 is TGTGCCAGTATCTCCTTGGGGGAGGGTCCTGGGGAGCTGTTTTTT.

The chain employs TRBV18 and TRBJ1-4; maybe TRBD1 (5 bases). Germline CDR1 and CDR2: KGHSH and LQKENI. CDR3 length equals 14 residues. The ends were cut back, 4 bases at V and 4 bases at J, with 10 bases in the middle. Here the CDR3 DNA reads TGTGCCAGCTCACGACAGAGAGATAATGAAAAACTGTTTTTT. Translation: CASSRQRDNEKLFF.

The V and J genes are TRBV15 and TRBJ1-1; D is unclear. Germline assignment: CDR1 LNHNV and CDR2 YYDKDF (reference sequence). CDR3 length: 13 amino acids. The V gene lost 4 bases and the J gene lost 5 bases, with 11 bases spanning the gap. The CDR3 loop reads CATSIYSGTEAFF. Written as DNA, the CDR3 is TGTGCCACCAGCATCTACTCGGGTACTGAAGCTTTCTTT.

J is TRBJ2-7 and V is TRBV2; 9 bases line up with TRBD2. V gave up 10 bases and J gave up 5 bases; unmatched junction bases: 12. This CDR3 spans 14 amino acids. Looked up from germline, CDR1 is SNHLY and CDR2 is FYNNEI. The CDR3: CAIQPPSGTHEQYF. CDR3 DNA: TGTGCCATCCAACCCCCTAGCGGGACCCACGAGCAGTACTTC.

This clone was observed a few times. The CDR3 loop is CASSPPRVGTGELFF. CDR3 nucleotides: TGTGCCAGCTCACCACCCAGGGTGGGGACCGGGGAGCTGTTTTTT. The chain carries TRBV18 and TRBJ2-2; maybe TRBD1 (5 bases). The CDR3 spans 15 residues. Germline loops: CDR1 KGHSH, CDR2 LQKENI. The germline V and J ends were trimmed by 0 bases and 5 bases, with 10 bases remaining between them.